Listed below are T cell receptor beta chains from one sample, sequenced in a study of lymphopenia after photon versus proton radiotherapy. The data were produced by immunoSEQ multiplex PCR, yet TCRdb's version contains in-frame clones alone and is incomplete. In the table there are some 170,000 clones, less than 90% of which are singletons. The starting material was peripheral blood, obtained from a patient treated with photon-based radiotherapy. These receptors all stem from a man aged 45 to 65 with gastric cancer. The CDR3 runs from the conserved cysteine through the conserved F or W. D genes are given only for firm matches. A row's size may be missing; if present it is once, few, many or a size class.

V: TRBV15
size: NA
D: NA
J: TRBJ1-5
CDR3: CATSRDFAPDQPQHF
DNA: TGTGCCACCAGCAGAGATTTCGCCCCTGATCAGCCCCAGCATTTT

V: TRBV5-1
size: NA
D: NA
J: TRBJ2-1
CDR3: CASSSGGWRVEQFF
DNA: TGCGCCAGCAGCTCCGGAGGGTGGCGGGTTGAGCAGTTCTTC

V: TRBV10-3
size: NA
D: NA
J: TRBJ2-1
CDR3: CAIGSYNEQFF
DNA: TGTGCCATCGGGAGCTACAATGAGCAGTTCTTC

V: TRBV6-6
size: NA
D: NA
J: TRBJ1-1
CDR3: CASSYLDRNTEAFF
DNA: TGTGCCAGCAGTTATCTTGACAGGAACACTGAAGCTTTCTTT

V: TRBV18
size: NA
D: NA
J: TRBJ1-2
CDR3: CASSLLGQENYGYTF
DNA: TGTGCCAGCTCGCTCCTCGGTCAGGAGAACTATGGCTACACCTTC

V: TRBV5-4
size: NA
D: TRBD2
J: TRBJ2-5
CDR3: CASSLGGLAGGLETQYF
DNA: TGTGCCAGCAGCTTGGGTGGACTAGCGGGAGGTCTTGAGACCCAGTACTTC

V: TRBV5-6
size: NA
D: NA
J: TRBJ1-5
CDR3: CASSLTGSNQPQHF
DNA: TGTGCCAGCAGCTTGACGGGCAGCAATCAGCCCCAGCATTTT

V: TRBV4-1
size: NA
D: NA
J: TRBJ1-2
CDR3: CASSQDRDIKDGYTF
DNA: TGCGCCAGCAGCCAAGATCGAGACATCAAGGACGGCTACACCTTC

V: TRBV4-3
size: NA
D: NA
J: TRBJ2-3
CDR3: CASSQEAASTDTQYF
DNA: TGCGCCAGCAGCCAAGAAGCTGCTAGCACAGATACGCAGTATTTT

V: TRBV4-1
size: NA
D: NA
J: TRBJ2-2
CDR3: CASSHPQGDANTGELFF
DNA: TGCGCCAGCAGCCACCCCCAGGGAGATGCGAACACCGGGGAGCTGTTTTTT

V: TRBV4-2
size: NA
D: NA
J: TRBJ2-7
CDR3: CASSQEGQRVSYEQYF
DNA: TGTGCCAGCAGCCAAGAAGGGCAGCGGGTTTCCTACGAGCAGTACTTC

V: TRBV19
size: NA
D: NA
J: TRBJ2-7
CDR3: CASSRVMGGAYEQYF
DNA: TGTGCCAGCTCTAGGGTAATGGGCGGGGCCTACGAGCAGTACTTC

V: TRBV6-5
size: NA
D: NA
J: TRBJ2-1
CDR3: CASSYSNYNEQFF
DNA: TGTGCCAGCAGTTACAGTAACTACAATGAGCAGTTCTTC

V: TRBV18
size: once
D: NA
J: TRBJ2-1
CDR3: CASSPPVRDEQFF
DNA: TGTGCCAGCTCACCACCGGTTAGGGATGAGCAGTTCTTC

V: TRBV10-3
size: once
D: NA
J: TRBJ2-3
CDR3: CAISGGTTDTQYF
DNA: TGTGCCATCAGTGGGGGGACTACAGATACGCAGTATTTT

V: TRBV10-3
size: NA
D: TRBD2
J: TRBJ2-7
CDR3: CAISEDAGGPGEQYF
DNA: TGTGCCATCAGTGAGGATGCGGGAGGGCCCGGCGAGCAGTACTTC

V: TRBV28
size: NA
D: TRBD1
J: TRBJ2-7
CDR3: CASSPHNGQGHEQYF
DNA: TGTGCCAGCAGTCCACATAATGGACAGGGTCACGAGCAGTACTTC

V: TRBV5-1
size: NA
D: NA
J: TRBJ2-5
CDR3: CASSLGPLDVSETQYF
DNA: TGCGCCAGCAGCTTGGGACCTCTCGATGTGTCAGAGACCCAGTACTTC

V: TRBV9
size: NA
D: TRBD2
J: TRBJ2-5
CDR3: CASSVATSEETQYF
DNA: TGTGCCAGCAGCGTAGCAACTAGCGAAGAGACCCAGTACTTC

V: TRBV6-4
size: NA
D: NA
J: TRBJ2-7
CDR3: CASSPRRYYEQYF
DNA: TGTGCCAGCAGTCCGAGACGATACTACGAGCAGTACTTC

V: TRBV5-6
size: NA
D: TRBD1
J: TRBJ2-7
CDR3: CASSIPDRGIGEQYF
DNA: TGTGCCAGCAGCATCCCGGACAGGGGGATTGGGGAGCAGTACTTC

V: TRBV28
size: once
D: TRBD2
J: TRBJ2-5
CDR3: CASTPGTSGQETQYF
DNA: TGTGCCAGCACGCCCGGGACTAGCGGACAAGAGACCCAGTACTTC

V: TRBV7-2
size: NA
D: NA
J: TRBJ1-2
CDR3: CASSRLQGSGYTF
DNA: TGTGCCAGCAGCCGCCTACAGGGCTCTGGCTACACCTTC